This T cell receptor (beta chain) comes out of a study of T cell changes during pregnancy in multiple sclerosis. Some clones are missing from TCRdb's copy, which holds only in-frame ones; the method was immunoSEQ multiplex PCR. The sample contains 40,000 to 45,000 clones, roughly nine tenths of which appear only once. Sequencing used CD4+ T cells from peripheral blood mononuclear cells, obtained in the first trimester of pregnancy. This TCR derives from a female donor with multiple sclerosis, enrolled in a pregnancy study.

CDR3 in amino acids: CASSGRGNYGYTF. CDR3 in DNA: TGCGCCAGCAGTGGTAGGGGGAACTATGGCTACACCTTC. This chain uses TRBV23-1 with TRBJ1-2, with D maybe TRBD1 (6 bases). TRBV23-1 is labeled an ORF, and its function is uncertain. This CDR3 is 13 amino acids long. The V and J ends lost 5 bases and 2 bases respectively, with 9 bases between them.